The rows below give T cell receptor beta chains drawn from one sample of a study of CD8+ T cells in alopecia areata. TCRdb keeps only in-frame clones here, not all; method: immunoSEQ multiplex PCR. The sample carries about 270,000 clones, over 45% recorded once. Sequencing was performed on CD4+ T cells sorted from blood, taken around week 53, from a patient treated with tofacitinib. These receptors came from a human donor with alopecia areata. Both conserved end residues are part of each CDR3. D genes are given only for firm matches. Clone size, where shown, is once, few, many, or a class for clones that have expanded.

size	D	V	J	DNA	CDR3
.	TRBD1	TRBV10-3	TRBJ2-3	TGTGCCATCAGTGAGAGAGGGACAGGGGGCACAGATACGCAGTATTTT	CAISERGTGGTDTQYF
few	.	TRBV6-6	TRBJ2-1	TGTGCCAGCAGTTCTCCTGGACGTCTTAACAATGAGCAGTTCTTC	CASSSPGRLNNEQFF
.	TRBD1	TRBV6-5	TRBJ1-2	TGTGCCAGCAGCAGGACAGGGGGTGGCTACACCTTC	CASSRTGGGYTF
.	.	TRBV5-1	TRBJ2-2	TGCGCCAGCAGCCAGGGAGGCGGCGGGGAGCTGTTTTTT	CASSQGGGGELFF
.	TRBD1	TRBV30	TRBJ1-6	TGTGCCTGGAGGATACCGGGACAGGGTCCCTCACCCCTCCACTTT	CAWRIPGQGPSPLHF
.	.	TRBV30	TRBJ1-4	TGTGCCTGGAGTCCGAGCGAAAAACTGTTTTTT	CAWSPSEKLFF
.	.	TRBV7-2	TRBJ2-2	TGTGCCAGCAGCTGGGGACGAGTAACCGGGGAGCTGTTTTTT	CASSWGRVTGELFF
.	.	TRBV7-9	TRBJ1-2	TGTGCCAGCAGCCCCCGGACCGCTCCCAATGGCTACACCTTC	CASSPRTAPNGYTF
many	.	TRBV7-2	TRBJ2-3	TGTGCCAGCAGCTTCTTGGGCAGGAGCACAGATACGCAGTATTTT	CASSFLGRSTDTQYF
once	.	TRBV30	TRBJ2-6	TGTGCCTGGGCGAACTCTGGGGCCAACGTCCTGACTTTC	CAWANSGANVLTF
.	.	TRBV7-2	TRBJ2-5	TGTGCCAGCAGCCTCCAGAGGGGACAAGAGACCCAGTACTTC	CASSLQRGQETQYF
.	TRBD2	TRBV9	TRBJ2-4	TGTGCCAGCAGCGTTGGGACTAGCGGGGTGGAAAACATTCAGTACTTC	CASSVGTSGVENIQYF
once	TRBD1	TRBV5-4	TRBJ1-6	TGTGCCAGCAGCGACCCGGGACAGGGGTCGGATTCACCCCTCCACTTT	CASSDPGQGSDSPLHF
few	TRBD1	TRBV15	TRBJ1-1	TGTGCCACCAGCAGAGGTCACAGGGGGACGACTGAAGCTTTCTTT	CATSRGHRGTTEAFF
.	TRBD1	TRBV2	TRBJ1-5	TGTGCCAGCAGTCGAATGTCGGGACAGGGTCATAGCAATCAGCCCCAGCATTTT	CASSRMSGQGHSNQPQHF
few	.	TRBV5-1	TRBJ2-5	TGCGCCAGCAGCCCGGATGAGACCCAGTACTTC	CASSPDETQYF
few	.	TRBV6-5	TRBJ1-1	TGTGCCAGCAGTTCCACGACCGTAGCTTTCTTT	CASSSTTVAFF
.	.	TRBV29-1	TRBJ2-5	TGCAGCGTTGAAGAAGGGGGTTCAGAGACCCAGTACTTC	CSVEEGGSETQYF
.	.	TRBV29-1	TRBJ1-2	TGCAGCGTTGAAGGTGCAGGGAGTGGCTATGGCTACACCTTC	CSVEGAGSGYGYTF
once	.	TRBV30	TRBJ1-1	TGTGCCTGTTTTACGACAGCCCGAAGAGCTGAAGCTTTCTTT	CACFTTARRAEAFF
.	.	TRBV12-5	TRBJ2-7	TGTGCTAGTGGTTTTTGGGACACCCTCTACGAGCAGTACTTC	CASGFWDTLYEQYF
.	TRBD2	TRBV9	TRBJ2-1	TGTGCCAGCAGCGTAGCCGCGGGGGGGCCCAATGAGCAGTTCTTC	CASSVAAGGPNEQFF
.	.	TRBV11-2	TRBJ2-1	TGTGCCAGCAGCTTAATGGAGAATGAGCAGTTCTTC	CASSLMENEQFF
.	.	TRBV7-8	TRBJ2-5	TGTGCCAGCAGCTTTGACCTCGGGCTCCAAGAGACCCAGTACTTC	CASSFDLGLQETQYF
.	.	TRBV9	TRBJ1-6	TGTGCCAGCAGCCCCCGTTCTGATTCACCCCTCCACTTT	CASSPRSDSPLHF
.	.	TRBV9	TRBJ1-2	TGTGCCAGCAGCTTTAGGACAGATGCTAACTATGGCTACACCTTC	CASSFRTDANYGYTF
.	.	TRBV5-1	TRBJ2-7	TGCGCCAGCAGCTTGGCTCAGTTATCCTACGAGCAGTACTTC	CASSLAQLSYEQYF
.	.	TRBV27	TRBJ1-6	TGTGCCAGCAGTATCTCGGAATCACCCCTCCACTTT	CASSISESPLHF
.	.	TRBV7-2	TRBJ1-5	TGTGCCAGCAGCTTAAGGGGGGATCAGCCCCAGCATTTT	CASSLRGDQPQHF
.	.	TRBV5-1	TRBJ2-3	TGCGCCAGCAGCGCTGGGTTGGTCCATAGCACAGATACGCAGTATTTT	CASSAGLVHSTDTQYF
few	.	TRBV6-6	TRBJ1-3	TGTGCCAGCAGTTACTCTGCAGGCTCTGGAAACACCATATATTTT	CASSYSAGSGNTIYF
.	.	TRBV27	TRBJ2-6	TGTGCCAGCGGAAGACAGGTGACTTACTCTGGGGCCAACGTCCTGACTTTC	CASGRQVTYSGANVLTF
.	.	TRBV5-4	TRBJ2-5	TGTGCCAGCAGCCGACGGGGGGCGGTGACCCAGTACTTC	CASSRRGAVTQYF
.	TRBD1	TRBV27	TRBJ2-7	TGTGCCAGCAGCTTGGGACAGGGGGCCTACGAGCAGTACTTC	CASSLGQGAYEQYF
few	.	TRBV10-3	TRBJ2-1	TGTGCCATCAGTGAGTCAATAGGGTCTGAGCAGTTCTTC	CAISESIGSEQFF
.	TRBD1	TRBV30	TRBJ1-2	TGTGCCTGGAGTGCCCAGGGGGCTCTGAGCTACACCTTC	CAWSAQGALSYTF
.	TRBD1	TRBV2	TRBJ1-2	TGTGCCAGCAGTGGACAGGGGATTGGTTATGGCTACACCTTC	CASSGQGIGYGYTF
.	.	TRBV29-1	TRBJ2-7	TGCAGCGTTCGATGGGCTCAAACAACCTACGAGCAGTACTTC	CSVRWAQTTYEQYF
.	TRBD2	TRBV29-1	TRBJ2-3	TGCAGCGTTGAATATACTAGCGGGGGTCTTACAGATACGCAGTATTTT	CSVEYTSGGLTDTQYF
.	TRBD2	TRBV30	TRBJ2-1	TGTGCCTGGAGCGGTATAGCGGGCACCGAGCAGTTCTTC	CAWSGIAGTEQFF
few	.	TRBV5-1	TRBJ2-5	TGCGCCAGCAGCTTGAGGGTAGTTCAAGAGACCCAGTACTTC	CASSLRVVQETQYF
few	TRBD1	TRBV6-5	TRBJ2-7	TGTGCCAGCAGCGGGACAGGGGGCCTATACGAGCAGTACTTC	CASSGTGGLYEQYF